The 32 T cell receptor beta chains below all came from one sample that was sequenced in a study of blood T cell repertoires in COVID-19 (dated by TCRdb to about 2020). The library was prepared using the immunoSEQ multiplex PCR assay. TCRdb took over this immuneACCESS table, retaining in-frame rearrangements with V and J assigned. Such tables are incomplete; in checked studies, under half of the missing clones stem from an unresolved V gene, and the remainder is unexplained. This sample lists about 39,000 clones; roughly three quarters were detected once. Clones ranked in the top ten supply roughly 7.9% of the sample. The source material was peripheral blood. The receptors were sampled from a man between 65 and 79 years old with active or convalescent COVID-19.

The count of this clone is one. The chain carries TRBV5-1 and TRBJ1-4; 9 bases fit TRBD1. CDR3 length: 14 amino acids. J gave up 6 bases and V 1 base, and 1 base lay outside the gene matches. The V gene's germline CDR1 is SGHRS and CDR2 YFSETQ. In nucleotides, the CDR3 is TGCGCCAGCAGCTTGAGGACAGGGGATGAAAAACTGTTTTTT. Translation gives CASSLRTGDEKLFF.

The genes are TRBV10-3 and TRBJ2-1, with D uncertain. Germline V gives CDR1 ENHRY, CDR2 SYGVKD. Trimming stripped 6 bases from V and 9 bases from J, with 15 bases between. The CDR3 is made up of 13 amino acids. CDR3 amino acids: CAIRPVVSGEQFF. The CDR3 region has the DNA TGTGCCATCAGACCCGTCGTTTCGGGTGAGCAGTTCTTC.

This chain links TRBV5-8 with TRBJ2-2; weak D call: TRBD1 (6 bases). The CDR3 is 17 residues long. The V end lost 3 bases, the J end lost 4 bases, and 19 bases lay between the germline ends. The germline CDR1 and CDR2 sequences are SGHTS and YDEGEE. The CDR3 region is CASSSGRWQGGTGELFF. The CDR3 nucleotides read TGTGCCAGCAGCTCCGGCAGATGGCAAGGGGGCACCGGGGAGCTGTTTTTT. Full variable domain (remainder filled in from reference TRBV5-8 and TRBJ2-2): EAGVTQSPTHLIKTRGQQATLRCSPISGHTSVYWYQQALGLGLQFLLWYDEGEERNRGNFPPRFSGRQFPNYSSELNVNALELEDSALYLCASSSGRWQGGTGELFFGEGSRLTVL.

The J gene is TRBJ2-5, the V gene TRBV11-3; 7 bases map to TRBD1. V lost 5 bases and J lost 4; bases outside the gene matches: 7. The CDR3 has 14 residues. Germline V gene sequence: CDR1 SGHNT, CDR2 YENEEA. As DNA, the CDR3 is TGTGCCAGCAGCAAGACAGGGCTGGTAGAGACCCAGTACTTC. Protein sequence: CASSKTGLVETQYF.

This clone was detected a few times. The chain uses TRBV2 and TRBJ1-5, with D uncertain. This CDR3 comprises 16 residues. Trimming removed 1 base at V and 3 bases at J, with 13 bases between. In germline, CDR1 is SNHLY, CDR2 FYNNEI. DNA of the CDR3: TGTGCCAGCAGTGAAGTCGGACGGGGAGTCAATCAGCCCCAGCATTTT. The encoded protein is CASSEVGRGVNQPQHF.

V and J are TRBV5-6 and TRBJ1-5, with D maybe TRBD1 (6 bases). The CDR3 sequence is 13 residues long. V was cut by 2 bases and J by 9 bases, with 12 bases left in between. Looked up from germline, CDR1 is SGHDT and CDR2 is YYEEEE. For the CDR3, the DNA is TGTGCCAGCAGCTTTAACAGGGAGAGGCCCCAGCATTTT. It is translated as CASSFNRERPQHF.

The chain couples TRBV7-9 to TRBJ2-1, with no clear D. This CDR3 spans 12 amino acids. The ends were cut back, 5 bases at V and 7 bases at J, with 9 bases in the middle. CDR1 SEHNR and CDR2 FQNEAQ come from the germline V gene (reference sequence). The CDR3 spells CASSTRWNEQFF. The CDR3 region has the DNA TGTGCCAGCAGCACCCGGTGGAATGAGCAGTTCTTC.

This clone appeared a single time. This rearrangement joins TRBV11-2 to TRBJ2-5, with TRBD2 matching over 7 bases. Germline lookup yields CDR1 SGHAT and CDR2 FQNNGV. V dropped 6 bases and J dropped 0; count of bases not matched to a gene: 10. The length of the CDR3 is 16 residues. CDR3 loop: CASRGLLAEYQETQYF. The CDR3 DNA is TGTGCCAGCAGAGGCCTGCTAGCGGAGTACCAAGAGACCCAGTACTTC.

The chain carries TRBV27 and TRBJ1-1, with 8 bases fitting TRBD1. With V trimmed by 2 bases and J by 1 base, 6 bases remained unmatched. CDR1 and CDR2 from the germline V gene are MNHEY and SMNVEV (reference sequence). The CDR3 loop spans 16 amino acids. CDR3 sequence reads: CASSLGTGRTNTEAFF. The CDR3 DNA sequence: TGTGCCAGCAGTTTAGGGACAGGCCGGACGAACACTGAAGCTTTCTTT.

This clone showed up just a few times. CDR3 sequence: CASSSSQGAGANVLTF. CDR3 in DNA: TGTGCCAGCAGTTCTTCCCAGGGGGCTGGGGCCAACGTCCTGACTTTC. The chain recombines TRBV7-8 with TRBJ2-6, with 7 bases fitting TRBD1. The CDR3 runs 16 residues. CDR1 and CDR2 from the germline V gene are SGHVS and FQNEAQ. Germline trimming cut 6 bases from V and 2 bases from J; bases unmatched to any gene: 7.

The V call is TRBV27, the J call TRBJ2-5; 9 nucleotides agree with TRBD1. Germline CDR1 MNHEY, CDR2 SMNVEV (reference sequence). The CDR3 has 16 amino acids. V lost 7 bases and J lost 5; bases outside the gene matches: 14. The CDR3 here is CASKSTGTGWGETQYF. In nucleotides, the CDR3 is TGTGCCAGCAAATCGACCGGGACAGGGTGGGGGGAGACCCAGTACTTC.

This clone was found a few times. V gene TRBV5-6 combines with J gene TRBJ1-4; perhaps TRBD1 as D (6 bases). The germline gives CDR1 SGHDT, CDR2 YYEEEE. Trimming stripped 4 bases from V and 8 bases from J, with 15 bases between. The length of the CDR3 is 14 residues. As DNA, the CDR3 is TGTGCCAGCAGCCCTCAAGGGGGTCGAGAAAAACTGTTTTTT. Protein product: CASSPQGGREKLFF. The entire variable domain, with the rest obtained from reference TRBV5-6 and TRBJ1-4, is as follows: DAGVTQSPTHLIKTRGQQVTLRCSPKSGHDTVSWYQQALGQGPQFIFQYYEEEERQRGNFPDRFSGHQFPNYSSELNVNALLLGDSALYLCASSPQGGREKLFFGSGTQLSVL.

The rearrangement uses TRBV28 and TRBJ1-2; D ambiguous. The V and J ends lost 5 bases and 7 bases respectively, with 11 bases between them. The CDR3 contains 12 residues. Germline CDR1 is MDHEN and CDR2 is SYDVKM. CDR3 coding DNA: TGTGCCAGCAGTAAGGAGGGTTCTGGCTACACCTTC. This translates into CASSKEGSGYTF.

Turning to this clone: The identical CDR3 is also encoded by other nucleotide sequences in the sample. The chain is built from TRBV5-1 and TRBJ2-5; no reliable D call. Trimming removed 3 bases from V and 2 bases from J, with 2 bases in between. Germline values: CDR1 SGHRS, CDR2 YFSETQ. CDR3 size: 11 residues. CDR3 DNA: TGCGCCAGCAGCTCTCAAGAGACCCAGTACTTC. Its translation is CASSSQETQYF.

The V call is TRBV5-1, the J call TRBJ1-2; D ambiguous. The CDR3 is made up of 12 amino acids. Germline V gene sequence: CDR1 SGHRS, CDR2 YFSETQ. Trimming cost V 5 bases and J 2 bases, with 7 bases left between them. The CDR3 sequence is CASSPGNYGYTF. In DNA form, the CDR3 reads TGCGCCAGCAGTCCGGGGAACTATGGCTACACCTTC.

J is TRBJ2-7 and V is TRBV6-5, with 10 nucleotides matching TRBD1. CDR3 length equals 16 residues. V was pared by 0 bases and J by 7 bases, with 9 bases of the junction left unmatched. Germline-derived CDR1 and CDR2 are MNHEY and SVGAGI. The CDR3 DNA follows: TGTGCCAGCAGTTACTCCCTGACAGGGGGCCTAGGGGAGCAGTACTTC. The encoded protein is CASSYSLTGGLGEQYF.

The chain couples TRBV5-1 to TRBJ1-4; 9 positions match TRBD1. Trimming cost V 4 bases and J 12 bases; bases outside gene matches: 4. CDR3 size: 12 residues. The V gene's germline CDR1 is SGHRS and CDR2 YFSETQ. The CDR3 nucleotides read TGCGCCAGCAGCCGGACAGGGGAAGAACTGTTTTTT. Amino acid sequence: CASSRTGEELFF.

The CDR3 sequence: CASRGGNTEAFF. The CDR3 nucleotides are TGTGCCAGCAGGGGGGGGAACACTGAAGCTTTCTTT. The chain has TRBV6-6 and TRBJ1-1, with D possibly being TRBD1 (5 bases). Germline CDR1 is MNHNY and CDR2 is SVGAGI (reference sequence). V was cut by 6 bases and J by 1 base, with 6 bases left in between. The CDR3 is 12 amino acids.

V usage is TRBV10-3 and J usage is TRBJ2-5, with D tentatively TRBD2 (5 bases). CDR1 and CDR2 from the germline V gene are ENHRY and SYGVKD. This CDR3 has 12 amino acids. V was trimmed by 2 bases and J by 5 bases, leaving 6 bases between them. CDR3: CAISERGETQYF. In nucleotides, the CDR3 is TGTGCCATCAGTGAGAGAGGGGAGACCCAGTACTTC.

The CDR3 DNA follows: TGCGCCAGCAGCCAAGATCGCACGCGCACTGAAGCTTTCTTT. Protein: CASSQDRTRTEAFF. The chain is built from TRBV4-1 and TRBJ1-1; D is undetermined. This CDR3 contains 14 residues. V dropped 0 bases and J dropped 4 bases, with 9 bases sitting between them. Per germline, CDR1 MGHRA and CDR2 YSYEKL.

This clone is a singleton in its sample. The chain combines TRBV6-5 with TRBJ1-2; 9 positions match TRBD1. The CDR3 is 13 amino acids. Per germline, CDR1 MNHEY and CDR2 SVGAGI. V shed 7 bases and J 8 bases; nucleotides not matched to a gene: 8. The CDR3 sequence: CASKSGQGGGYTF. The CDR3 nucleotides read TGTGCCAGCAAGTCGGGACAGGGTGGAGGCTACACCTTC.

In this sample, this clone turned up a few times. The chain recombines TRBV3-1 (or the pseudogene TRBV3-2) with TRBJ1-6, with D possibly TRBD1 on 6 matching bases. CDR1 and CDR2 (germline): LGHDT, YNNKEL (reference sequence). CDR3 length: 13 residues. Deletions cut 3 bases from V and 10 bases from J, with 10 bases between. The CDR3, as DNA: TGTGCCAGCAGCCAGATGGACAGCTCACCCCTCCACTTT. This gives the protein CASSQMDSSPLHF.

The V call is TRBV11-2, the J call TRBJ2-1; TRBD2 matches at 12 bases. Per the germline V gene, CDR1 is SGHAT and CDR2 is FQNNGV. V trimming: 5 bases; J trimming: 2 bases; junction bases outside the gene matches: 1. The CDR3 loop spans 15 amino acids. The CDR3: CASSTSGRTYNEQFF. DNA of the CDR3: TGTGCCAGCAGCACTAGCGGGAGGACCTACAATGAGCAGTTCTTC.

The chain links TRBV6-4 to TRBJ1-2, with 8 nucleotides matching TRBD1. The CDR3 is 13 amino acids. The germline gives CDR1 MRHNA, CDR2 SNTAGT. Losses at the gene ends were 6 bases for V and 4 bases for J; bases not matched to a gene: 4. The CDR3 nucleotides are TGTGCCAGCAGCCCCGGGACAGGCTATGGCTACACCTTC. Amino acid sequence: CASSPGTGYGYTF.

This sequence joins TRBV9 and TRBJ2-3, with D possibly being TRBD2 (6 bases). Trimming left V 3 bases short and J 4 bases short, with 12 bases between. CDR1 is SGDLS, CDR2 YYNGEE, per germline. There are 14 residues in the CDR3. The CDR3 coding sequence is TGTGCCAGCAGCGGATTCGGGGGAGCAGATACGCAGTATTTT. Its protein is CASSGFGGADTQYF.

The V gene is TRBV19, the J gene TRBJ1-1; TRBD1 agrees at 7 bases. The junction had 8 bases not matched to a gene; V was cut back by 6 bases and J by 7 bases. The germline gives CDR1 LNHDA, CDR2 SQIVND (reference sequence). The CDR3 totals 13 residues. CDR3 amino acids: CASRRGQAFEAFF. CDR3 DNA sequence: TGTGCCAGTAGAAGGGGGCAAGCGTTTGAAGCTTTCTTT.

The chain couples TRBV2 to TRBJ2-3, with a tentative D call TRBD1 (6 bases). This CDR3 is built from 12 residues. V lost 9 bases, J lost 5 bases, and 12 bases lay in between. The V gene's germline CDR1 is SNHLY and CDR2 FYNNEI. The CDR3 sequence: CASGGEGDTQYF. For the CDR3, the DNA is TGTGCCAGTGGGGGCGAGGGAGATACGCAGTATTTT. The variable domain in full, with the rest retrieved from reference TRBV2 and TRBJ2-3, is EPEVTQTPSHQVTQMGQEVILRCVPISNHLYFYWYRQILGQKVEFLVSFYNNEISEKSEIFDDQFSVERPDGSNFTLKIRSTKLEDSAMYFCASGGEGDTQYFGPGTRLTVL.

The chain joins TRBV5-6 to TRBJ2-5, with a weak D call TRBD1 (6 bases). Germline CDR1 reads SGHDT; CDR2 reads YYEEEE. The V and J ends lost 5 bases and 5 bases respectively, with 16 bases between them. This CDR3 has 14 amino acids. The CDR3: CASSLQQGWETQYF. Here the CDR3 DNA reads TGTGCCAGCAGTCTACAACAGGGTTGGGAGACCCAGTACTTC.

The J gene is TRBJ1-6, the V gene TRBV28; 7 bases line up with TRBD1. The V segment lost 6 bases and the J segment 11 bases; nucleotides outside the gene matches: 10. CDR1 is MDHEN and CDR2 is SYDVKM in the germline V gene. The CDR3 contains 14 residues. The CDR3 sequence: CASRTGQRETPLHF. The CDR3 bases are TGTGCCAGCAGGACGGGACAGCGCGAAACACCCCTCCACTTT.

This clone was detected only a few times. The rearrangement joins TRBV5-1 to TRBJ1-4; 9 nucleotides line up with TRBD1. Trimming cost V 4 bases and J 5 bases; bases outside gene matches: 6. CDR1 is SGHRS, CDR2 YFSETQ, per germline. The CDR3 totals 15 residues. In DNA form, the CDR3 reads TGCGCCAGCAGCGGTCCGGGACAGGGAAATGAAAAACTGTTTTTT. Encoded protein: CASSGPGQGNEKLFF. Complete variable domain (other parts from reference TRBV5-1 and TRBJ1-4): KAGVTQTPRYLIKTRGQQVTLSCSPISGHRSVSWYQQTPGQGLQFLFEYFSETQRNKGNFPGRFSGRQFSNSRSEMNVSTLELGDSALYLCASSGPGQGNEKLFFGSGTQLSVL.

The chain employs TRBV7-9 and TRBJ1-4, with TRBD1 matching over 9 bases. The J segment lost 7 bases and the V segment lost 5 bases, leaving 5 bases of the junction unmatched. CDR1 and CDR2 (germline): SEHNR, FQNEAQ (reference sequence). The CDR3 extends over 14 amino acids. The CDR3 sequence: CASSETGGAEKLFF. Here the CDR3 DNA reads TGTGCCAGCAGCGAGACAGGGGGTGCTGAAAAACTGTTTTTT.

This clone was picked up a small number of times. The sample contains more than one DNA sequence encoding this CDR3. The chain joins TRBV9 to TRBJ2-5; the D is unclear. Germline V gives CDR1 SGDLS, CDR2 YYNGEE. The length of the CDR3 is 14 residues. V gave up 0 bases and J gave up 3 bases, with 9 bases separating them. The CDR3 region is CASSVETGKETQYF. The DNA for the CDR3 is TGTGCCAGCAGCGTAGAAACGGGTAAAGAGACCCAGTACTTC.